The entry that follows covers one T cell receptor (beta chain) sequence. The antigen remains unidentified. Per germline, CDR1 MNHEY and CDR2 SVGAGI. Trimming took off 5 bases at V and 4 bases at J, with 9 bases between the two ends. The CDR3 loop spans 13 amino acids. Only in-frame clones appear in the TCRdb table, and some are missing; sequencing was by immunoSEQ multiplex PCR. Found here are 85,000 to 90,000 clones, approximately 85% of them singletons; the top ten hold 0.2% to 0.25%. Patients with a history of autoimmune disease or on systemic immunosuppression were excluded. The data originate from a study of OX40 agonist ivuxolimab in advanced cancers. Study information: Ivuxolimab is an agonistic anti-OX40 (CD134) antibody, and patients were treated with it. 30% to 40% of patients had received prior checkpoint inhibitor therapy. Findings of the study overall: The CD4+ and CD8+ T cells in the blood had expanded clonally by week 6 at 0.1 to 3.0 mg/kg.

The chain employs TRBV6-5 and TRBJ1-5, with D maybe TRBD1 (6 bases). This clonotype was obtained from an adult with an advanced solid tumor such as melanoma, head and neck, liver or kidney cancer. This specimen was CD4+ or CD8+ T cells sorted from blood, taken in a trial of the OX40 agonist ivuxolimab. This CDR3 reads CASSQGPNQPQHF. DNA for the CDR3: TGTGCCAGCAGTCAGGGGCCGAATCAGCCCCAGCATTTT.